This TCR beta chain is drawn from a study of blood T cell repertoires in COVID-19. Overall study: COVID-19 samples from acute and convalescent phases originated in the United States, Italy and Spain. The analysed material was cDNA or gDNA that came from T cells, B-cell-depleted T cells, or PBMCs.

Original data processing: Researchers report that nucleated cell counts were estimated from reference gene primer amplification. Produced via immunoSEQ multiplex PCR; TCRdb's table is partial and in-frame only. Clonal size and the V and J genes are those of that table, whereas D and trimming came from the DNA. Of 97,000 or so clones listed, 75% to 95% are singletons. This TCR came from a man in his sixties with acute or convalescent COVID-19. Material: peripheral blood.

DNA of the CDR3: TGTGCCAGCAGCCAAGATCCAATATCTAGCGGATTACAAGAGACCCAGTACTTC. Translation: CASSQDPISSGLQETQYF. V gene TRBV3-1 (or the pseudogene TRBV3-2) combines with J gene TRBJ2-5, with TRBD2 matching 7 bases. The trim removed 0 bases at V and 2 bases at J, leaving 12 bases unmatched. This CDR3 has 18 residues. CDR1 and CDR2 (germline): LGHDT, YNNKEL (reference sequence).